The source of this T cell receptor (beta chain) is a study of Ad26.COV2.S vaccination and SARS-CoV-2 variants (dated by TCRdb to about 2021). In terms of the full investigation: Donors in the vaccine arm were drawn from COV1001, a phase I-IIa trial of Ad26.COV2.S in healthy adults that was multicentre, randomized, double-blind and placebo-controlled. Ad26.COV2.S was given intramuscularly at 5x10^10 or 1x10^11 viral particles, as a single shot or as two shots 56 days apart. Sequencing of the TCRbeta repertoire served to evaluate the specificity and breadth of SARS-CoV-2-reactive T cell receptors following Ad26.COV2.S vaccination. A total of some 30 samples were included in the TCR-sequenced set, comprising approximately 20 Ad26.COV2.S vaccine recipients, 5 placebo recipients and 8 SARS-CoV-2 convalescent individuals. Trial participants were randomized into five groups of five, in which low-dose or high-dose Ad26.COV2.S was given once or twice, or placebo was given on both occasions. Throughout the experiments and outcome assessment, investigators stayed blinded to trial group allocation.

The immunoSEQ Assay was the method used to sequence TCRbeta CDR3 regions. After extraction, genomic DNA underwent amplification by bias-controlled multiplex PCR, followed by high-throughput sequencing. Per the source publication's procedure: Collapsing and filtering of sequences were performed to quantify the absolute abundance of each unique TCRbeta CDR3 region. T cell fraction was estimated by normalizing TCRbeta template counts to usable DNA, with usable DNA measured through amplification of reference genes found in all nucleated cells. Repertoire TCRs were annotated as SARS-CoV-2-specific when V gene, CDR3 amino acid sequence and J gene were exactly matched to a known reactive TCR set. The reference SARS-CoV-2 TCR set was obtained from MIRA and was filtered for enrichment in COVID-19-positive ImmuneCODE repertoires, whereby public or cross-reactive TCRs were removed. Based on the MIRA antigens, annotated TCRs were further analysed at the level of specific ORF or position within ORF. Depth was the summed frequency of annotated unique rearrangements, while breadth was defined as annotated unique rearrangements over total unique productive rearrangements. TCR breadth was compared between groups using two-sided Wilcoxon rank-sum tests. The table was pulled from immuneACCESS by TCRdb, which kept in-frame rearrangements only. Such tables lose some clones; where checked, under half of the loss comes from unresolved V genes, and the rest has no known cause. D and trimming come from the DNA, and the V and J calls and clone size come from that table. Across this sample there are about 350,000 clones, with approximately 90% seen only once. The top ten clonotypes cover around 6.4% of the sample.

The table lists this clone with a count of one. It has no known antigen specificity. No much larger clone is present one base from it, and per-base qualities are unavailable. The CDR3 contains 12 residues, cysteine and phenylalanine counted. Of the read, only the CDR3 DNA is kept; its 36 bases are in frame from base 1. CDR1 and CDR2, per the germline V gene (reference sequence), are SEHNR and FQNEAQ. Trimming costs V 2 bases and J 9 bases, and their ends lie 10 bases apart. This sample's treatment or condition label indicates: roughly 18 received Ad26.COV2.S at low or high dose, single or two shots; about 5 received placebo; per-sample allocation not given. For vaccine and placebo recipients, the sequenced repertoires came from samples collected on day 63 after the first injection. Cohort 1b enrolled fewer than 30 adults aged 18-55 years at a single site in Boston, USA, between 29 July and 7 August 2020. As a vaccine, Ad26.COV2.S was a replication-incompetent adenovirus type 26 vector that expressed a prefusion-stabilized SARS-CoV-2 spike protein derived from the original Wuhan strain.

Here is what the overall study found, with its caveats: After vaccination, substantial breadth of spike-specific CD8+ and CD4+ T cell responses was reported. The authors noted that the TCR breadth and depth analyses may have underestimated total T cell responses. Spike-specific TCR breadth was higher in Ad26.COV2.S recipients than in placebo recipients (P = 0.0014). Comparable non-spike TCR breadth was observed between vaccine and placebo recipients, consistent with only spike being contained in the vaccine. The study was not powered for comparison of responses between vaccine doses or regimens.

Sequencing used peripheral blood, obtained in a trial of Ad26.COV2.S vaccine versus placebo. The chain uses TRBV7-9 and TRBJ2-5; the D gene cannot be named for sure. The TCR sequence derives from a person between 18 and 65 years old who received the Ad26.COV2.S COVID-19 vaccine or a placebo. The bases are TGTGCCAGCAGCTTACTAGATTCTCCCCAGTACTTC. This sequence encodes CASSLLDSPQYF.